These T cell receptor beta chains were read from a single sample in a study of blood T cells in healthy people across ages. TCRdb re-derived calls from the 5' RACE reads in MiXCR, one entry per CDR3 protein. The sample carries 1.5 million to 2 million distinct CDR3 sequences, about 39% recorded once. The specimen sequenced was blood. All receptors derive from a human donor in good health. Both conserved end residues are part of each CDR3. A D gene is named only where the DNA matches it firmly. Part of the rows lack a size; the others show once, few, many or a class for expanded clones.

TRBD2 | - | TRBJ2-7 | TRBV7-9 | TGTGCCAGCAGTTTTCTAGCGGGAGATAACTACGAGCAGTACTTC | CASSFLAGDNYEQYF
- | - | TRBJ2-1 | TRBV4-1 | TGCGCCAGCAGCCCTCAGCGAGGTCTTGGGAATGGGCAGTTCTTC | CASSPQRGLGNGQFF
- | - | TRBJ1-2 | TRBV6-1 | TGTGCCAGCAGCGGACTTTCATCCTTCTATGGCTACACCTTC | CASSGLSSFYGYTF
- | - | TRBJ2-3 | TRBV20-1 | TGCAGTGCTAGTTGGCCTCCCGACGGGGGAGATACGCGGTATTTT | CSASWPPDGGDTRYF
TRBD2 | - | TRBJ2-3 | TRBV4-3 | TGCGCCCGCAGCCAAACTAGCGGGGATCGACGCCGGACAGATACGCAGTATTTT | CARSQTSGDRRRTDTQYF
- | - | TRBJ2-1 | TRBV28 | TGTACCAGCAGTTTATTTGTTCTTCAGGGTCTCTACGATGAGCAGTTCTTC | CTSSLFVLQGLYDEQFF
- | - | TRBJ1-4 | TRBV7-8 | TGTGCCAGCAGCTTAGGCAGGGAGTGGGAAAAACTGTTTTTT | CASSLGREWEKLFF
TRBD1 | - | TRBJ2-1 | TRBV5-1 | TGCGCCAGCAGCTCGCAGACAGGGGTCACCTACAATGAGCAGTTCTTC | CASSSQTGVTYNEQFF
TRBD1 | - | TRBJ2-3 | TRBV7-2 | TGTGCCAGCTGCTATCCAGGGGGTCCAGACACAGATACGCAGTATTTT | CASCYPGGPDTDTQYF
- | few | TRBJ2-5 | TRBV7-9 | TGTGCCAGCCGGGTCACGGGGAGGCAAGAGACCCAGTACTTC | CASRVTGRQETQYF
- | - | TRBJ1-5 | TRBV7-2 | TGTGCCAGCAGCTTAGTGGTTAGCAATCAGCCCCAGCATTTT | CASSLVVSNQPQHF
- | few | TRBJ1-5 | TRBV6-6 | TGTGCCAGCAGTTACTCGGACGGGAATCAGCCCCAGCATTTT | CASSYSDGNQPQHF
- | few | TRBJ2-4 | TRBV12-3/TRBV12-4 | TGTGCCAGCTCCATCACGGGCTTCAATGAGCAGTACTTC | CASSITGFNEQYF
- | - | TRBJ2-1 | TRBV18 | TGTGCCAGCTCACCACTCGGGGGCGGGGGCAGCTCCTACAATGAGCAGTTCTTC | CASSPLGGGGSSYNEQFF
- | - | TRBJ2-7 | TRBV25-1 | TGTGCCACCACTTGGGGCTACGAGCAGTACTTC | CATTWGYEQYF
- | few | TRBJ1-4 | TRBV4-3 | TGCGCCAGCAGCCATACACTAGACAGGCAAACTAATGAAAAACTGTTTTTT | CASSHTLDRQTNEKLFF
- | - | TRBJ2-7 | TRBV5-5 | TGTGCCAGCAGCTTGGACAGAGCCCTCTCCTACGAGCAGTACTTC | CASSLDRALSYEQYF
TRBD2 | - | TRBJ2-7 | TRBV5-1 | TGCGCCAGCACCTCGACTAGCGGGGGGTACGAGCAGTACTTC | CASTSTSGGYEQYF
TRBD1 | - | TRBJ1-4 | TRBV20-1 | TGCAGTGCCAGACAGGGGGCGAATGGAAAACTGTTTTTT | CSARQGANGKLFF
TRBD1 | few | TRBJ1-4 | TRBV4-1 | TGCGCCAGCAGCCCTCCGGACAGGGACCATGAAAAACTGTTTTTT | CASSPPDRDHEKLFF
TRBD1 | - | TRBJ1-2 | TRBV2 | TGTGCCAGCAGTGAGAGGACAGGGAACTATGGCTACACCTTC | CASSERTGNYGYTF
TRBD1 | few | TRBJ1-5 | TRBV7-7 | TGTGCCAGCAGCTTAGACGCAGGGGGGCCCCAGCATTTT | CASSLDAGGPQHF
TRBD1 | - | TRBJ2-1 | TRBV12-3/TRBV12-4 | TGTGCCGGCATCGAACAGGGGAATGAGCAGTTCTTC | CAGIEQGNEQFF
- | - | TRBJ2-1 | TRBV29-1 | TGCAGCGTTGAATGGGGACGGCTTAGCTCCTACAATGAGCAGTTCTTC | CSVEWGRLSSYNEQFF
- | - | TRBJ2-1 | TRBV29-1 | TGCAGCGTTTACGGGACGGGGAAATACAATGAGCAGTTCTTC | CSVYGTGKYNEQFF
- | - | TRBJ1-2 | TRBV4-2 | TGTGCCAGCAGCCAAGTGGCCGGACAGCTCACTAACTATGGCTACACCTTC | CASSQVAGQLTNYGYTF
- | few | TRBJ1-2 | TRBV11-2 | TGTGCCAGCAGCTTCAGCAGCCCTAACTATGGCTACACCTTC | CASSFSSPNYGYTF